Presented here are 24 T cell receptor beta chains from one specimen sequenced in a study of T-cell reconstitution after alpha-beta-depleted transplantation in children. Preparation of the TCRbeta library used unique molecular identifiers. TCRdb fed the PCR reads into MiXCR, producing one record per CDR3 protein. The sample holds 600,000 to 700,000 distinct CDR3 sequences, 16% seen once. Source: PBMCs from the stem cell graft donor, taken from the stem cell graft. These receptors all stem from a human donor who donated a stem cell graft to a child with acute myeloid leukemia.

This clonotype was seen ten or more times. The genes are TRBV29-1 and TRBJ2-1; tentatively, D is TRBD1 (6 bases). Germline V gene sequence: CDR1 SQVTM, CDR2 ANQGSEA. The V gene lost 8 bases and the J gene lost 6 bases, with 17 bases spanning the gap. The CDR3 is 13 amino acids. The CDR3 region is CSCNRALINEQFF. DNA of the CDR3: TGCAGCTGCAACAGGGCACTAATCAATGAGCAGTTCTTC.

The DNA for the CDR3 is TGTGCCATCAGTGAGTCAGGGGCTAGCGGGGGGACCTACAATGAGCAGTTCTTC. It encodes CAISESGASGGTYNEQFF. The chain recombines TRBV10-3 with TRBJ2-1, with 11 positions matching TRBD2. V lost 0 bases to trimming and J lost 2 bases; unmatched junction nucleotides: 6. Germline-derived CDR1 and CDR2 are ENHRY and SYGVKD. This CDR3 region has 18 residues.

The gene calls are TRBV7-9 and TRBJ1-1; TRBD1 is a possible D gene (5 bases). Germline V CDR1 and CDR2: SEHNR, FQNEAQ (reference sequence). The CDR3 totals 14 residues. Trimming pared 5 bases from V and 5 bases from J, leaving 15 bases between. CDR3: CASSPTTVRTEAFF. The CDR3 DNA reads TGTGCCAGCAGCCCGACGACAGTTCGAACTGAAGCTTTCTTT.

In its sample, this clonotype was seen many times. The J gene is TRBJ1-6, the V gene TRBV20-1, with D unclear. The CDR3 runs to 16 residues. Germline V gene sequence: CDR1 DFQATT, CDR2 SNEGSKA (reference sequence). The V end was cut by 5 bases, the J end by 0 bases, with 14 bases between. The CDR3 nucleotides read TGCAGTGCTGCGACTTCGGGGAGCTCCTATAATTCACCCCTCCACTTT. Protein sequence: CSAATSGSSYNSPLHF.

This clonotype was observed at least ten times. This chain uses TRBV4-2 with TRBJ2-3, with 11 positions matching TRBD1. The V gene end was trimmed by 2 bases and the J gene end by 4 bases; junction bases not matched to a gene: 8. Per germline, CDR1 LGHNA and CDR2 YNFKEQ. The CDR3 runs to 17 residues. CDR3 residues: CASSQSQGGQGADTQYF. Written as DNA, the CDR3 is TGTGCCAGCAGCCAATCCCAGGGGGGACAGGGGGCAGATACGCAGTATTTT.

This clonotype was counted a few times. The J gene is TRBJ2-4, the V gene TRBV27; D gene uncertain. CDR1 and CDR2 from the germline V gene are MNHEY and SMNVEV (reference sequence). This CDR3 spans 14 amino acids. Trimming stripped 5 bases from V and 0 bases from J, with 8 bases between. CDR3 residues: CASSTVRAKNIQYF. The CDR3 nucleotides are TGTGCCAGCAGTACAGTAAGAGCCAAAAACATTCAGTACTTC.

This clonotype was seen a single time. The chain's CDR3 is CASSVQPPLSYEQYF. The CDR3 nucleotides read TGTGCCAGCTCGGTTCAGCCTCCCCTCTCCTACGAGCAGTACTTC. This sequence joins TRBV28 and TRBJ2-7; unclear D gene. V lost 8 bases, J lost 0 bases, and 17 bases lay in between. Looked up from germline, CDR1 is MDHEN and CDR2 is SYDVKM. The CDR3 covers 15 residues.

This clonotype has at least ten counts. The chain joins TRBV6-5 to TRBJ2-7, with D perhaps TRBD1 (7 bases). V lost 6 bases and J 6 bases, leaving 15 bases between the germline ends. The CDR3 extends over 13 amino acids. Germline CDR1 is MNHEY and CDR2 is SVGAGI. For the CDR3, the DNA is TGTGCCAGCAGCCCACGACAGGGAGGCGAGCAGTACTTC. Its protein is CASSPRQGGEQYF.

This clonotype occurred many times. The V and J genes are TRBV5-1 and TRBJ2-2; the D gene is possibly TRBD1 (5 bases). Germline assignment: CDR1 SGHRS and CDR2 YFSETQ. The CDR3 sequence is 14 residues long. V lost 0 bases to trimming and J lost 8 bases, with 11 bases between them. This CDR3 reads CASSLVTADGELFF. The CDR3 DNA reads as TGCGCCAGCAGCTTGGTGACAGCCGATGGGGAGCTGTTTTTT.

The chain employs TRBV12-3 or TRBV12-4 and TRBJ2-7, with D possibly being TRBD1 (6 bases). Trimming took 2 bases from V and 2 from J, leaving 13 bases between them. The CDR3 extends over 15 amino acids. This CDR3 is CASSLKGTTTYEQYF. The CDR3 DNA follows: TGTGCCAGCAGTTTAAAGGGGACAACAACCTACGAGCAGTACTTC.

The chain recombines TRBV27 with TRBJ2-1, with D uncertain. The V end was cut by 8 bases, the J end by 14 bases, with 19 bases between. This CDR3 is 12 amino acids long. Germline V gene data show CDR1 as MNHEY and CDR2 as SMNVEV (reference sequence). The CDR3 spells CASSSAGLTEFF. CDR3 coding DNA: TGTGCCAGCTCTTCGGCCGGCTTGACTGAGTTCTTC.

V and J are TRBV4-1 and TRBJ2-3; 8 nucleotides line up with TRBD2. V lost 4 bases, J lost 6 bases, and 9 bases stayed unmatched. This CDR3 has 15 amino acids. Germline V CDR1 and CDR2: MGHRA, YSYEKL. The DNA of the CDR3 is TGCGCCAGCAGCCTGAGGACTAGCCTTGGGGATACGCAGTATTTT. This translates into CASSLRTSLGDTQYF.

This clonotype has ten or more counts. This chain links TRBV20-1 with TRBJ2-5, with TRBD2 identical over 11 bases. V lost 6 bases, J lost 2 bases, and 14 bases stayed unmatched. Germline V lookup: CDR1 DFQATT, CDR2 SNEGSKA (reference sequence). The CDR3 length is 17 residues. CDR3 protein: CSALSSGGSPLQETQYF. The CDR3 nucleotides are TGCAGTGCCCTTTCTAGCGGGGGGTCCCCCCTTCAAGAGACCCAGTACTTC.

This clonotype was seen a handful of times. The rearrangement joins TRBV7-2 to TRBJ2-1; 9 bases are shared with TRBD1. From germline, CDR1 is SGHTA and CDR2 FQGNSA. This CDR3 has 16 residues. V was pared by 5 bases and J by 7 bases, with 12 bases of the junction left unmatched. The CDR3 protein is CASSGRTGAGLNEQFF. CDR3 in DNA: TGTGCCAGCAGCGGTCGGACAGGGGCAGGATTGAATGAGCAGTTCTTC.

The sample holds a few counts of this clonotype. The chain recombines TRBV21-1 with TRBJ2-5. TRBV21-1 is assigned pseudogene status. This CDR3 region has 13 residues. The CDR3 sequence is CASGLKREETQYF. The CDR3 nucleotides are TGTGCCAGCGGGCTAAAAAGGGAAGAGACCCAGTACTTC.

The genes are TRBV20-1 and TRBJ2-2; 9 bases align to TRBD2. The junction had 12 bases not matched to a gene; V was cut back by 1 base and J by 6 bases. Germline V gene sequence: CDR1 DFQATT, CDR2 SNEGSKA (reference sequence). The CDR3 runs 17 residues. CDR3: CSARAHLGGGAPGELFF. Written as DNA, the CDR3 is TGCAGTGCTAGAGCCCATCTCGGCGGGGGGGCCCCCGGGGAGCTGTTTTTT.

This clonotype was observed many times. The chain employs TRBV7-9 and TRBJ1-5; D not resolved. This CDR3 is built from 11 residues. Trimming stripped 5 bases from V and 8 bases from J, with 7 bases between. The germline V gene has CDR1 SEHNR and CDR2 FQNEAQ (reference sequence). Here the CDR3 reads CASSPQKPQHF. CDR3 sequence (DNA): TGTGCCAGCAGCCCCCAGAAGCCCCAGCATTTT.

This clonotype was seen ten or more times. V and J are TRBV20-1 and TRBJ2-3, with D possibly being TRBD2 (7 bases). CDR1 and CDR2 from the germline V gene are DFQATT and SNEGSKA (reference sequence). The CDR3 totals 15 residues. Trimming cost V 6 bases and J 0 bases, with 16 bases left between them. CDR3 sequence: CSAKRRGRSTDTQYF. The CDR3 DNA is TGCAGTGCAAAGAGGCGGGGGCGAAGCACAGATACGCAGTATTTT.

This clonotype came up many times. The gene calls are TRBV20-1 and TRBJ2-7; tentatively, D is TRBD2 (6 bases). V lost 5 bases and J lost 3, with 14 bases in between. Germline CDR1 and CDR2: DFQATT and SNEGSKA (reference sequence). CDR3 length equals 13 residues. DNA of the CDR3: TGCAGTGCTGCCCCGGGACTCAACTACGAGCAGTACTTC. The encoded protein is CSAAPGLNYEQYF.

The chain is built from TRBV18 and TRBJ2-6; 9 nucleotides align to TRBD1. The CDR3 sequence is 18 residues long. Germline loops: CDR1 KGHSH, CDR2 LQKENI. Losses at the gene ends were 3 bases for V and 1 base for J; bases not matched to a gene: 7. The CDR3 DNA reads as TGTGCCAGCTCACCGTGGGGACAGGGTCAGTCTGGGGCCAACGTCCTGACTTTC. This translates into CASSPWGQGQSGANVLTF.

This clonotype turned up a few times. This chain joins TRBV5-1 and TRBJ1-1; no reliable D call. Germline V gene data show CDR1 as SGHRS and CDR2 as YFSETQ. Trimming took off 5 bases at V and 2 bases at J, with 10 bases between the two ends. The CDR3 contains 13 residues. In nucleotides, the CDR3 is TGCGCCAGCAGATCCGCCAGTAACACTGAAGCTTTCTTT. It encodes CASRSASNTEAFF.

There are a few counts of this clonotype. The rearrangement joins TRBV30 to TRBJ1-3; no definite D call. The V end was cut by 4 bases, the J end by 2 bases, with 9 bases between. This CDR3 comprises 13 residues. CDR1 is GTSNPN and CDR2 is SVGIG in the germline V gene (reference sequence). The CDR3 loop reads CAWNIGTGNTIYF. In nucleotides, the CDR3 is TGTGCCTGGAATATAGGGACTGGAAACACCATATATTTT.

The chain recombines TRBV24-1 with TRBJ2-1; D is possibly TRBD2 (7 bases). The CDR3 sequence is 16 residues long. V lost 5 bases, J lost 2 bases, and 15 bases lay in between. The germline V gene has CDR1 KGHDR and CDR2 SFDVKD. In nucleotides, the CDR3 is TGTGCCACCAGTGGGGGGGGTAACAGGGCCTACAATGAGCAGTTCTTC. It is translated as CATSGGGNRAYNEQFF.

Of note for this clonotype: At one of its ends the junction is not consistent with the germline gene, which may arise from a read error. This chain joins TRBV6-5 and TRBJ1-5, with 8 bases matching TRBD1. CDR1 is MNHEY and CDR2 is SVGAGI in the germline V gene. The CDR3 is made up of 14 amino acids. In DNA form, the CDR3 reads TGTGCCAGCAGTTTTCCAGGGGGCAAGCAGCCCCAGCATTTT. Its translation is CASSFPGGKQPQHF.